Below are 4 T cell receptor beta chains sequenced from a single sample in a study of CD8+CD57+ T cells in acquired aplastic anemia. According to the study, genomic DNA was the template for TCR beta VDJ and CDR3 profiling. Each CDR3 protein gets one entry after TCRdb re-called the reads with MiXCR. The table has approximately 260,000 distinct CDR3 sequences, around 82% seen once; the top ten hold 40% to 55%. Before being chosen for sequencing, patients had shown CD8+CD57+ cell expansion by flow cytometry. The sequenced material came from sorted CD4+, CD8+, or CD8+CD57+ T cells (not recorded which) from PBMCs. All receptors come from a human donor with aplastic anemia.

The V call is TRBV7-3, the J call TRBJ1-6, with D unresolved. This CDR3 spans 15 amino acids. Trimming removed 2 bases from V and 7 bases from J, with 12 bases in between. CDR1 SGHTA and CDR2 FQGTGA come from the germline V gene. The CDR3: CASSLFDWQNSPLHF. The DNA for the CDR3 is TGTGCCAGCAGCTTATTCGATTGGCAGAATTCACCCCTCCACTTT.

This clonotype was observed a few times. This rearrangement joins TRBV7-2 to TRBJ2-3, with D perhaps matching TRBD2 (5 bases). With 0 bases removed from V and 12 bases from J, the gap between germline ends came to 13 bases. The CDR3 sequence is 13 residues long. The germline CDR1 and CDR2 sequences are SGHTA and FQGNSA. The CDR3 spells CASSLAGAPDQYF. As DNA, the CDR3 is TGTGCCAGCAGCTTAGCGGGAGCTCCTGATCAGTATTTT.

This clonotype was recorded once. The chain couples TRBV5-5 to TRBJ2-7; 9 bases line up with TRBD1. Germline loops: CDR1 SGHKS, CDR2 YYEKEE (reference sequence). The CDR3 is 18 amino acids. The CDR3 DNA reads TGTGCCAGCAGATCTCAGCACAGGGGGCAAGAGCTTTCCTACGGGCAGTACGTC. Translation: CASRSQHRGQELSYGQYV.

With regard to this clonotype: One end of the junction does not line up with germline, which may come from a read error. J is TRBJ2-5 and V is TRBV7-9; TRBD2 is a possible D gene (5 bases). From germline, CDR1 is SEHNR and CDR2 FQNEAQ (reference sequence). The CDR3 is 14 amino acids. The CDR3 coding sequence is TGTGCCAGCAGCAGAGTTCCCGGGGAGCTGTCTTATGGATTC. As protein: CASSRVPGELSYGF.